The 8 T cell receptor beta chains in this list originate from one sample, sequenced in a study of cytomegalovirus exposure and HLA in healthy donors. The study ran its PCR with 60 Vbeta and 13 Jbeta primers. Assay: immunoSEQ multiplex PCR; the TCRdb copy retains only in-frame clones and omits some. This table holds some 48,000 clones. The specimen was PBMCs. Every receptor here comes from a woman between 40 and 55 years old in good health and CMV-seronegative.

The rearrangement joins TRBV7-2 to TRBJ1-6, with a possible D match to TRBD1 (5 bases). Per germline, CDR1 SGHTA and CDR2 FQGNSA. V was trimmed by 5 bases and J by 8 bases, leaving 13 bases between them. CDR3 length: 14 amino acids. DNA for the CDR3: TGTGCCAGCAGCCCGGAGGGGTCCCATTCACCCCTCCACTTT. This translates into CASSPEGSHSPLHF.

The CDR3 sequence: CSVEVGEAGTEAFF. The CDR3 DNA reads as TGCAGCGTTGAGGTTGGGGAGGCTGGAACTGAAGCTTTCTTT. The V and J genes are TRBV29-1 and TRBJ1-1; D is unresolved. V lost 3 bases, J lost 5 bases, and 16 bases lay in between. The CDR3 covers 14 residues. From germline, CDR1 is SQVTM and CDR2 ANQGSEA.

J is TRBJ1-1 and V is TRBV6-1, with TRBD1 identical over 9 bases. Looked up from germline, CDR1 is MNHNS and CDR2 is SASEGT. After removal of 2 bases from V and 3 bases from J, the junction contained 7 bases not matched to a gene. The CDR3 covers 16 residues. CDR3 residues: CASSEMGQGTHTEAFF. The CDR3 bases are TGTGCCAGCAGTGAAATGGGACAGGGAACCCACACTGAAGCTTTCTTT.

The J gene is TRBJ2-3, the V gene TRBV14; TRBD2 agrees at 9 bases. V shed 4 bases, J shed 2 bases, and the junction held 4 bases outside the gene matches. The CDR3 contains 15 residues. Germline values: CDR1 SGHDN, CDR2 FVKESK. The CDR3 DNA reads TGTGCCAGCAGCCCGCTAGCGGGGAACACAGATACGCAGTATTTT. This encodes CASSPLAGNTDTQYF.

Here the CDR3 DNA reads TGTGCCAGCAGCTCAGGTACCATTCCCTACGAGCAGTACTTC. Protein: CASSSGTIPYEQYF. J is TRBJ2-7 and V is TRBV5-4; D is ambiguous. Germline V gene lookup returns CDR1 SGHNT and CDR2 YYREEE (reference sequence). The length of the CDR3 is 14 residues. V was cut by 3 bases and J by 2 bases, with 12 bases left in between.

V usage is TRBV5-4 and J usage is TRBJ1-2; 8 bases are shared with TRBD1. Germline CDR1 reads SGHNT; CDR2 reads YYREEE (reference sequence). The V gene end was trimmed by 4 bases and the J gene end by 3 bases; junction bases not matched to a gene: 8. There are 15 residues in the CDR3. The CDR3 reads CASSQGGQGDYGYTF. For the CDR3, the DNA is TGTGCCAGCAGCCAGGGAGGACAGGGCGACTATGGCTACACCTTC.

The chain has TRBV9 and TRBJ2-3, with D perhaps TRBD2 (5 bases). Germline V gives CDR1 SGDLS, CDR2 YYNGEE. V was shortened by 0 bases and J by 6 bases, with 14 bases between the two germline ends. The CDR3 has 15 residues. The CDR3 sequence is CASSVAGGSMDTQYF. In DNA, the CDR3 is TGTGCCAGCAGCGTAGCTGGTGGGAGCATGGATACGCAGTATTTT.

This chain links TRBV6-1 with TRBJ1-2; 7 positions agree with TRBD1. With 0 bases clipped from V and 6 bases from J, the junction kept 7 bases outside the gene matches. Germline loops: CDR1 MNHNS, CDR2 SASEGT. CDR3 length: 15 amino acids. The CDR3 loop is CASSEAAGGIDGYTF. The CDR3 region has the DNA TGTGCCAGCAGTGAAGCGGCAGGGGGAATTGATGGCTACACCTTC.